This T cell receptor (beta chain) was obtained from a study of CD8 T cells in Susac syndrome. A quantity of about 0.5 to 1 ug RNA underwent reverse transcription using random hexamers. An immunoSEQ multiplex PCR generated amplified TCR beta CDR3 products spanning 54 Vbeta and 13 Jbeta. Each CDR3 protein gets one entry after TCRdb re-called the immunoSEQ multiplex PCR reads with MiXCR. This sample has more than 150,000 distinct CDR3 sequences, with under 97% found just once. CDR1 and CDR2 from the germline V gene are MNHEY and SVGEGT. This CDR3 contains 14 residues. Deletions cut 6 bases from V and 1 base from J, with 12 bases between.

This chain links TRBV6-2 or TRBV6-3 with TRBJ1-1; no definite D call. Sequenced sample: CD4+ T cells from PBMCs. The TCR originated in a human donor with Susac syndrome. The CDR3 loop is CASRRRAANTEAFF. The CDR3 nucleotides are TGTGCCAGCAGGCGCCGGGCCGCGAACACTGAAGCTTTCTTT.